The 22 T cell receptor beta chains presented below share a single source sample, sequenced in a study of cytomegalovirus exposure and HLA in healthy donors. The PCR used 60 Vbeta and 13 Jbeta primers. Data came from immunoSEQ multiplex PCR; TCRdb stores just in-frame clones and leaves some out. This sample has 83,000 or so clones, with about four fifths found just once. Sequencing used PBMCs. The receptor source for this set is a middle-aged woman in good health and CMV-seropositive.

The chain uses TRBV27 and TRBJ1-5; tentative D call: TRBD1 (6 bases). CDR1 is MNHEY and CDR2 is SMNVEV in the germline V gene (reference sequence). Trimming took 5 bases from V and 1 from J, leaving 15 bases between them. The CDR3 sequence is 16 residues long. The CDR3 spells CASSLTGLPSNQPQHF. The CDR3 DNA reads as TGTGCCAGCAGTCTAACAGGGCTCCCAAGCAATCAGCCCCAGCATTTT.

This clone has only a few counts. The chain carries TRBV4-1 and TRBJ1-4; 7 bases are a match to TRBD1. The germline gives CDR1 MGHRA, CDR2 YSYEKL. With V trimmed by 0 bases and J by 10 bases, 20 bases remained unmatched. This CDR3 has 19 amino acids. The CDR3 coding sequence is TGCGCCAGCAGCCAAGATGGTATGAGAAGCCGTAGACAGGGAGGAAAACTGTTTTTT. Amino acids: CASSQDGMRSRRQGGKLFF.

The V gene is TRBV18, the J gene TRBJ1-1; TRBD1 might be the D (5 bases). The CDR3 is 16 residues long. The V and J ends lost 2 bases and 2 bases respectively, with 15 bases between them. Germline lookup yields CDR1 KGHSH and CDR2 LQKENI. CDR3 DNA: TGTGCCAGCTCACCAAATAATATCCAGGGAAACACTGAAGCTTTCTTT. This sequence encodes CASSPNNIQGNTEAFF.

This clone was counted between two and nine times. The rearrangement joins TRBV19 to TRBJ1-5, with TRBD1 matching 11 bases. Germline values: CDR1 LNHDA, CDR2 SQIVND (reference sequence). V lost 5 bases and J lost 6; bases outside the gene matches: 3. The CDR3 spans 14 residues. CDR3 nucleotides: TGTGCCAGTAGTCCGGGGACAGGGGGTCAGCCCCAGCATTTT. Translated: CASSPGTGGQPQHF.

The rearrangement links TRBV6-5 to TRBJ2-3; no firm D call. V was cut by 2 bases and J by 0 bases, with 3 bases left in between. CDR1 is MNHEY, CDR2 SVGAGI, per germline. The CDR3 is 13 residues long. CDR3 DNA sequence: TGTGCCAGCAGTTACGCGAGCACAGATACGCAGTATTTT. Amino acid sequence: CASSYASTDTQYF.

This clone is a singleton in its sample. The rearrangement uses TRBV5-1 and TRBJ1-1; TRBD1 matches at 8 bases. Germline lookup yields CDR1 SGHRS and CDR2 YFSETQ. CDR3 length: 13 residues. J was trimmed by 5 bases and V by 3 bases; bases with no gene match: 3. This chain's CDR3 is CASSYHRGTEAFF. In DNA, the CDR3 is TGCGCCAGCAGCTACCACAGGGGGACTGAAGCTTTCTTT.

In its sample, this clone was seen once. The J gene is TRBJ1-2, the V gene TRBV9; D may be TRBD1 (6 bases). The CDR3 is 13 residues long. V was shortened by 3 bases and J by 4 bases, with 10 bases between the two germline ends. Germline CDR1 SGDLS, CDR2 YYNGEE. CDR3 protein: CASSDTGLYGYTF. For the CDR3, the DNA is TGTGCCAGCAGCGACACAGGGCTCTATGGCTACACCTTC.

The chain employs TRBV7-6 and TRBJ2-2; 8 bases are shared with TRBD1. Per the germline V gene, CDR1 is SGHVS and CDR2 is FNYEAQ. Germline trimming cut 3 bases from V and 10 bases from J; bases unmatched to any gene: 4. The CDR3 is 13 residues long. CDR3 sequence (DNA): TGTGCCAGCAGCTTTGGACAGGGAGAGGAGCTGTTTTTT. Its protein is CASSFGQGEELFF.

This rearrangement joins TRBV11-3 to TRBJ2-7, with D maybe TRBD2 (6 bases). There are 11 residues in the CDR3. Trimming cost V 5 bases and J 5 bases, with 7 bases left between them. CDR1 and CDR2 from the germline V gene are SGHNT and YENEEA. CDR3 protein: CASSRGNEQYF. The DNA of the CDR3 is TGTGCCAGCAGCCGGGGGAACGAGCAGTACTTC.

The rearrangement joins TRBV30 to TRBJ1-5, with D tentatively TRBD1 (5 bases). V was trimmed by 2 bases and J by 5 bases, leaving 10 bases between them. Looked up from germline, CDR1 is GTSNPN and CDR2 is SVGIG (reference sequence). This CDR3 has 13 amino acids. In DNA, the CDR3 is TGTGCCTGGAGTATCGCCAGGGATCAGCCCCAGCATTTT. It is translated as CAWSIARDQPQHF.

The chain joins TRBV7-6 to TRBJ2-5; no firm D call. V was shortened by 3 bases and J by 1 base, with 9 bases between the two germline ends. CDR3 length: 14 amino acids. The germline CDR1 and CDR2 sequences are SGHVS and FNYEAQ. CDR3 DNA sequence: TGTGCCAGCAGCTTTTTCCCCTCCCAAGAGACCCAGTACTTC. The encoded protein is CASSFFPSQETQYF.

The chain is built from TRBV5-1 and TRBJ2-3; 10 bases map to TRBD2. V lost 2 bases and J lost 3; bases outside the gene matches: 9. The length of the CDR3 is 17 residues. CDR1 and CDR2 (germline): SGHRS, YFSETQ. CDR3: CASSFGPEAGGTDTQYF. DNA of the CDR3: TGCGCCAGCAGCTTCGGCCCAGAAGCGGGGGGGACAGATACGCAGTATTTT. The full variable domain, with the rest looked up from reference TRBV5-1 and TRBJ2-3, is KAGVTQTPRYLIKTRGQQVTLSCSPISGHRSVSWYQQTPGQGLQFLFEYFSETQRNKGNFPGRFSGRQFSNSRSEMNVSTLELGDSALYLCASSFGPEAGGTDTQYFGPGTRLTVL.

J is TRBJ1-5 and V is TRBV19; the match to TRBD1 covers 7 bases. V trimming: 4 bases; J trimming: 4 bases; junction bases outside the gene matches: 7. Per the germline V gene, CDR1 is LNHDA and CDR2 is SQIVND (reference sequence). This CDR3 contains 15 residues. The CDR3, as DNA: TGTGCCAGTAGTACTTACTTACAGGGGAATCAGCCCCAGCATTTT. It yields the protein CASSTYLQGNQPQHF.

This clone was detected once. The chain has TRBV6-5 and TRBJ1-4, with 8 bases lining up with TRBD1. Losses at the gene ends were 0 bases for V and 7 bases for J; bases not matched to a gene: 7. Germline CDR1 reads MNHEY; CDR2 reads SVGAGI. The CDR3 length is 16 residues. The CDR3 region is CASSYSKLGTGEKLFF. DNA of the CDR3: TGTGCCAGCAGTTACTCGAAGCTCGGGACAGGTGAAAAACTGTTTTTT.

This chain joins TRBV10-3 and TRBJ1-2, with a possible D match to TRBD1 (6 bases). Germline V lookup: CDR1 ENHRY, CDR2 SYGVKD. The CDR3 has 14 amino acids. V was cut by 1 base and J by 2 bases, with 8 bases left in between. The CDR3 spells CAISELQGNYGYTF. In DNA, the CDR3 is TGTGCCATCAGTGAGTTGCAGGGGAACTATGGCTACACCTTC.

This clone was seen more than once but under ten times. This chain links TRBV28 with TRBJ2-5, with 10 bases aligning to TRBD1. This CDR3 spans 15 amino acids. Germline V gene lookup returns CDR1 MDHEN and CDR2 SYDVKM. The V gene end was trimmed by 3 bases and the J gene end by 2 bases; junction bases not matched to a gene: 3. The CDR3, as DNA: TGTGCCAGCAGTTTGACAGGGGGCGGGCAAGAGACCCAGTACTTC. Residues: CASSLTGGGQETQYF.

The chain uses TRBV28 and TRBJ1-5, with D possibly matching TRBD1 (6 bases). V lost 6 bases, J lost 1 base, and 13 bases lay in between. The CDR3 runs to 15 residues. Germline lookup yields CDR1 MDHEN and CDR2 SYDVKM. DNA for the CDR3: TGTGCCAGCAGGAACAGGGTTCTGAGCAATCAGCCCCAGCATTTT. Amino acid sequence: CASRNRVLSNQPQHF.

The chain couples TRBV19 to TRBJ2-7; D remains unclear. Germline values: CDR1 LNHDA, CDR2 SQIVND (reference sequence). V shed 6 bases and J shed 3 bases, with 12 bases lying between them. This CDR3 has 13 residues. CDR3: CASSPVSGYEQYF. Written as DNA, the CDR3 is TGTGCCAGTAGCCCCGTATCGGGCTACGAGCAGTACTTC.

The chain combines TRBV2 with TRBJ2-7; 9 positions match TRBD1. This CDR3 is built from 19 residues. Germline V CDR1 and CDR2: SNHLY, FYNNEI. The ends lost 10 bases at V and 5 bases at J; junction bases unmatched: 27. CDR3 in DNA: TGTGCCACCTCTAGACAGGGGGGATTTTCTAGCTCTATTAAAGACGAGCAGTACTTC. Encoded protein: CATSRQGGFSSSIKDEQYF.

V and J are TRBV5-1 and TRBJ1-1; possibly TRBD1 for D (6 bases). V was cut by 4 bases and J by 6 bases, with 16 bases left in between. This CDR3 has 14 residues. Per the germline V gene, CDR1 is SGHRS and CDR2 is YFSETQ. Here the CDR3 DNA reads TGCGCCAGCAGCGAACCTCAGGGGATCGCTGAAGCTTTCTTT. Its translation is CASSEPQGIAEAFF.

The chain carries TRBV29-1 and TRBJ1-1; the D is unclear. Trimming removed 7 bases from V and 8 bases from J, with 14 bases in between. Germline CDR1 SQVTM, CDR2 ANQGSEA. CDR3 length: 11 amino acids. The CDR3 sequence: CSAQRGSEAFF. CDR3 in DNA: TGCAGCGCCCAGCGAGGGAGCGAAGCTTTCTTT.

The CDR3 here is CASSSRDTDTQYF. In DNA form, the CDR3 reads TGTGCCAGCAGTTCCAGGGATACAGATACGCAGTATTTT. V and J are TRBV7-9 and TRBJ2-3; D is perhaps TRBD1 (5 bases). The CDR3 is 13 amino acids. In germline, CDR1 is SEHNR, CDR2 FQNEAQ (reference sequence). V lost 6 bases and J lost 3, with 10 bases in between.